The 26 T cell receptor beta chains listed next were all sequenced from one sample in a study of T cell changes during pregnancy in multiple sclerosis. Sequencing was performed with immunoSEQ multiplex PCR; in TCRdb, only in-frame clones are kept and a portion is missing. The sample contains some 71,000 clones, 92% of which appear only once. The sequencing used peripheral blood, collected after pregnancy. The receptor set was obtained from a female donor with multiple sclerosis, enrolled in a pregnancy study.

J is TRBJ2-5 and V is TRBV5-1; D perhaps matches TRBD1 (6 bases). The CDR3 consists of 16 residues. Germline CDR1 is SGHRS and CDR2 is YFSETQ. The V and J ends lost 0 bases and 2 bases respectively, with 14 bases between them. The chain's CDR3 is CASSLVGRGQQETQYF. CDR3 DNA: TGCGCCAGCAGCTTGGTGGGCAGGGGTCAGCAAGAGACCCAGTACTTC.

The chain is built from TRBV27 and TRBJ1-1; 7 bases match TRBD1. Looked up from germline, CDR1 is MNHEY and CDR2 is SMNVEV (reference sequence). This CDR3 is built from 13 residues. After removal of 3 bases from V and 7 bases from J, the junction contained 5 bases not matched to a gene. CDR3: CASSFRDSHEAFF. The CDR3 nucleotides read TGTGCCAGCAGTTTCAGGGACAGCCATGAAGCTTTCTTT.

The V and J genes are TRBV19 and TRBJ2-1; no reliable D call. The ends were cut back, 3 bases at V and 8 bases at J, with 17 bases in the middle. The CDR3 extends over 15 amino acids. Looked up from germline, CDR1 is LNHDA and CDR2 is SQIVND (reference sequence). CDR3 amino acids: CASSMGRFTFYEQFF. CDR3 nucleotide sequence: TGTGCCAGTAGTATGGGCAGGTTTACCTTCTATGAGCAGTTCTTC.

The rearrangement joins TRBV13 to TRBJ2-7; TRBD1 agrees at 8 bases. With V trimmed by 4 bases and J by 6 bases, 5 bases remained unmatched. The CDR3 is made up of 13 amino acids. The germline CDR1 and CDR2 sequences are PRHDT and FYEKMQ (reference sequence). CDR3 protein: CASSSLTGVEQYF. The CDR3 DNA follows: TGTGCCAGCAGCTCCCTGACAGGGGTCGAGCAGTACTTC.

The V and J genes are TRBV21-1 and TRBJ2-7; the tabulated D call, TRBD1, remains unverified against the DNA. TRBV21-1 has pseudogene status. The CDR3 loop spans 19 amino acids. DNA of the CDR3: TGTGCCAGCAGCAAAGAAGGGACAGGGGGAGATCCGTCTGTGTACGAGCAGTACTTC. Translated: CASSKEGTGGDPSVYEQYF.

CDR3: CASSESYGYGYTF. In DNA form, the CDR3 reads TGTGCCAGCAGTGAATCATACGGCTATGGCTACACCTTC. The genes are TRBV2 and TRBJ1-2; D unclear. The CDR3 sequence is 13 residues long. Trimming stripped 2 bases from V and 4 bases from J, with 8 bases between. CDR1 is SNHLY and CDR2 is FYNNEI in the germline V gene.

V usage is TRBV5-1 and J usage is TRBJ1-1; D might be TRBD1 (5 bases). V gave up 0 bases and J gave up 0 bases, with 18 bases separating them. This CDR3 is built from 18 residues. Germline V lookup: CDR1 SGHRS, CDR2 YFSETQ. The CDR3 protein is CASSLGYGQGYMNTEAFF. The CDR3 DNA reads TGCGCCAGCAGCTTGGGGTATGGACAAGGCTACATGAACACTGAAGCTTTCTTT.

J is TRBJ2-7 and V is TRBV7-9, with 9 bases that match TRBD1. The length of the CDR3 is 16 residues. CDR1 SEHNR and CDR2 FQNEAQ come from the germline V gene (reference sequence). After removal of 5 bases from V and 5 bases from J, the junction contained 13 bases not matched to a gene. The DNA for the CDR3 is TGTGCCAGCAGCCAAACCGGGACAGGGCTTTTCGACGAGCAGTACTTC. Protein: CASSQTGTGLFDEQYF.

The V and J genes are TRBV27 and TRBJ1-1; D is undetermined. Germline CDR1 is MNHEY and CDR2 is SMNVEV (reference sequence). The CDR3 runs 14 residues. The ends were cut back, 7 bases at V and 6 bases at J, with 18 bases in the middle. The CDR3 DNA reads TGTGCCAGCACATTGCACCTTGGCGGGGCTGAAGCTTTCTTT. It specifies CASTLHLGGAEAFF.

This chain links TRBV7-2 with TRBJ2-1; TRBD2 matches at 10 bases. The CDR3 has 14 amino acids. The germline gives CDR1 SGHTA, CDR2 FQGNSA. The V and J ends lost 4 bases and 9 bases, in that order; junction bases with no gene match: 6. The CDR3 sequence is CASSSGLATAEQFF. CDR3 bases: TGTGCCAGCAGCTCGGGACTAGCGACGGCTGAGCAGTTCTTC. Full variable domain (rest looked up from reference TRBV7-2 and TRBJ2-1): GAGVSQSPSNKVTEKGKDVELRCDPISGHTALYWYRQSLGQGLEFLIYFQGNSAPDKSGLPSDRFSAERTGGSVSTLTIQRTQQEDSAVYLCASSSGLATAEQFFGPGTRLTVL.

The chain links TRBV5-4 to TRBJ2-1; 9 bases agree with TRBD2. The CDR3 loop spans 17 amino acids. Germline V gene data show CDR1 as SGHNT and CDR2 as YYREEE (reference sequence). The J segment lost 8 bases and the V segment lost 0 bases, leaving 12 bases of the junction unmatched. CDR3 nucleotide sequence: TGTGCCAGCAGCTTGGCCGGGCGGGAGGGTCGAGGGGATGAGCAGTTCTTC. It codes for CASSLAGREGRGDEQFF. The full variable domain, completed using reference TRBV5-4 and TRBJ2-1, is ETGVTQSPTHLIKTRGQQVTLRCSSQSGHNTVSWYQQALGQGPQFIFQYYREEENGRGNFPPRFSGLQFPNYSSELNVNALELDDSALYLCASSLAGREGRGDEQFFGPGTRLTVL.

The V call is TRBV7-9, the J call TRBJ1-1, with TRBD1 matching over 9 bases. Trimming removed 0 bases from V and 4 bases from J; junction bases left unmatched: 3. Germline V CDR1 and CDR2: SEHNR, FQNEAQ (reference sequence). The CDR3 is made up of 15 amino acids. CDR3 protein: CASSLAGQGVTEAFF. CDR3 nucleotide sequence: TGTGCCAGCAGCTTAGCGGGACAGGGCGTCACTGAAGCTTTCTTT.

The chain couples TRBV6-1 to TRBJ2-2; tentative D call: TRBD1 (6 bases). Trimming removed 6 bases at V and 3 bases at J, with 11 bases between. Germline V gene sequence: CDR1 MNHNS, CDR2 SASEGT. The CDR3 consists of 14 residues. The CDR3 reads CASSLQGDTGELFF. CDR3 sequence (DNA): TGTGCCAGCAGCCTACAGGGTGACACCGGGGAGCTGTTTTTT.

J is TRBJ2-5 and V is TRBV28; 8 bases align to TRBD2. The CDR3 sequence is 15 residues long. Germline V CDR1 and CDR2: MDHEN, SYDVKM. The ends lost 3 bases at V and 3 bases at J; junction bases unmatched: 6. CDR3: CASSLNGGVEETQYF. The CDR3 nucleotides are TGTGCCAGCAGTTTGAACGGGGGGGTGGAAGAGACCCAGTACTTC.

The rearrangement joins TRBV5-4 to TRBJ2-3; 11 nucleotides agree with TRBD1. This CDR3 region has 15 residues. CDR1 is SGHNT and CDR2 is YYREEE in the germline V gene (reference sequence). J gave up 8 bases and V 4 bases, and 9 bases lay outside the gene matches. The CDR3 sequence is CASSGGQGARGTQYF. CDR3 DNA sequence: TGTGCCAGCAGCGGAGGACAGGGGGCGCGCGGTACGCAGTATTTT.

The CDR3 sequence is CASSPGTSGHTDTQYF. CDR3 sequence (DNA): TGTGCCAGCAGCCCGGGGACTAGCGGGCACACAGATACGCAGTATTTT. The chain recombines TRBV5-4 with TRBJ2-3; 12 bases are a match to TRBD2. From germline, CDR1 is SGHNT and CDR2 YYREEE (reference sequence). V lost 4 bases, J lost 2 bases, and 5 bases stayed unmatched. The CDR3 is 16 amino acids. The full variable domain, rest sourced from reference TRBV5-4 and TRBJ2-3, is ETGVTQSPTHLIKTRGQQVTLRCSSQSGHNTVSWYQQALGQGPQFIFQYYREEENGRGNFPPRFSGLQFPNYSSELNVNALELDDSALYLCASSPGTSGHTDTQYFGPGTRLTVL.

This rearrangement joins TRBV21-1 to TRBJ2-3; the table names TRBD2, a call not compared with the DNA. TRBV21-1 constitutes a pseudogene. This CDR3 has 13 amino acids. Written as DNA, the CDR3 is TGTGCCAGCAGCAAAGAAATAACAGATACGCAGTATTTT. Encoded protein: CASSKEITDTQYF.

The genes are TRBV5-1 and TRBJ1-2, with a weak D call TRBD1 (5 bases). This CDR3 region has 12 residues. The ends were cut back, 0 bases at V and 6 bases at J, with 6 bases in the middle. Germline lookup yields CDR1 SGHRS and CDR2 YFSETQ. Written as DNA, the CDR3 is TGCGCCAGCAGCTTGGAAGGGGATGGCTACACCTTC. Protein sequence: CASSLEGDGYTF.

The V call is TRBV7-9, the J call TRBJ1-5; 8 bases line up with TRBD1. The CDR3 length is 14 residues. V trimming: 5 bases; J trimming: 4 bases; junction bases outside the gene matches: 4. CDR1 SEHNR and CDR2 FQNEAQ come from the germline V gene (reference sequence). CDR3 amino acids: CASSGYRGNQPQHF. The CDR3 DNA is TGTGCCAGCAGCGGATACAGGGGGAATCAGCCCCAGCATTTT.

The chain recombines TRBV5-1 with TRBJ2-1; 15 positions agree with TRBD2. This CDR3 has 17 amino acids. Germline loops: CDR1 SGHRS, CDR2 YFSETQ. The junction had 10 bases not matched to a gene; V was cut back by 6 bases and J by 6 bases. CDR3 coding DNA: TGCGCCAGCACGGGCGGACTAGCGGGAGGGGCCTCCAATGAGCAGTTCTTC. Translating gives CASTGGLAGGASNEQFF.

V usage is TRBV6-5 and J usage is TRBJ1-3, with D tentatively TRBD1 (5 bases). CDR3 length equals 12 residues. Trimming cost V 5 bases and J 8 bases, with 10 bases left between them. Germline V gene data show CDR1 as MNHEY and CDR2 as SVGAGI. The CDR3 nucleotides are TGTGCCAGCAGTATGGGGGAGGACACCATATATTTT. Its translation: CASSMGEDTIYF.

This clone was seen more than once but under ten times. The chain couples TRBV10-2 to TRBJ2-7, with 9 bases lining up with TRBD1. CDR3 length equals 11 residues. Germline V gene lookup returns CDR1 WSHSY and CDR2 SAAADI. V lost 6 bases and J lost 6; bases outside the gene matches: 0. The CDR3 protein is CASRQGAEQYF. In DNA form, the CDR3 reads TGCGCCAGCAGACAGGGGGCCGAGCAGTACTTC.

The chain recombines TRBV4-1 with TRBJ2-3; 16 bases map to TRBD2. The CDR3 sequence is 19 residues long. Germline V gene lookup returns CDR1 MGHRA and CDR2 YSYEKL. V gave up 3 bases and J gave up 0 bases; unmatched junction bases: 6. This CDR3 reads CASSHGTSGRGASTDTQYF. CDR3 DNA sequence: TGCGCCAGCAGCCATGGGACTAGCGGGAGGGGGGCTAGCACAGATACGCAGTATTTT.

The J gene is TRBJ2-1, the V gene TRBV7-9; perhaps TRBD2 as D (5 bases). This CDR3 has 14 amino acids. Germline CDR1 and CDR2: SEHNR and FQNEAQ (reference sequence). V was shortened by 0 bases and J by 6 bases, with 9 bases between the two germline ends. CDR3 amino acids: CASSLAGARNEQFF. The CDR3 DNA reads TGTGCCAGCAGCTTAGCGGGAGCTCGCAATGAGCAGTTCTTC.

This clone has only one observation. CDR3 sequence: CASSFFLGNTIYF. In DNA form, the CDR3 reads TGTGCCAGCAGCTTTTTTCTCGGAAACACCATATATTTT. The V and J genes are TRBV11-3 and TRBJ1-3; D remains unclear. The V end was cut by 3 bases, the J end by 4 bases, with 7 bases between. This CDR3 has 13 residues. The germline V gene has CDR1 SGHNT and CDR2 YENEEA.

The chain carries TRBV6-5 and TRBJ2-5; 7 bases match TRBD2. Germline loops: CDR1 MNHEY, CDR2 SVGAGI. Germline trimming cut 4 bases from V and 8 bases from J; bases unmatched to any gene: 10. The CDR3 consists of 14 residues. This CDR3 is CASSFGTTSGTQYF. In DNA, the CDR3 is TGTGCCAGCAGTTTCGGGACTACCTCCGGCACCCAGTACTTC.